A single sample gave rise to the 5 T cell receptor beta chains below, sequenced in a study of long-term antiretroviral therapy in people with HIV. Version v3.0 of the immunoSEQ assay was performed at survey level. The data were produced by immunoSEQ multiplex PCR, yet TCRdb's version contains in-frame clones alone and is incomplete. There are around 34,000 clones in the sample; around 86% occur only once, and about 5% lies in the top ten. This specimen consisted of unsorted PBMCs, obtained 1.5 years after starting antiretroviral therapy. Every receptor here comes from a man aged 18 to 30 with HIV.

This sequence joins TRBV7-2 and TRBJ2-1; TRBD2 matches at 15 bases. V lost 1 base and J lost 7; bases outside the gene matches: 8. Germline V gene data show CDR1 as SGHTA and CDR2 as FQGNSA. CDR3 length: 18 residues. CDR3 in amino acids: CASSLEGTSGRFLNEQFF. CDR3 sequence (DNA): TGTGCCAGCAGCTTAGAGGGGACTAGCGGGAGGTTTCTGAATGAGCAGTTCTTC.

The chain employs TRBV9 and TRBJ1-1, with TRBD1 matching over 7 bases. CDR1 is SGDLS and CDR2 is YYNGEE in the germline V gene. After removal of 0 bases from V and 1 base from J, the junction contained 3 bases not matched to a gene. The CDR3 runs 15 residues. The CDR3 loop reads CASSVGGQQNTEAFF. The CDR3 coding sequence is TGTGCCAGCAGCGTAGGGGGACAGCAGAACACTGAAGCTTTCTTT.

This rearrangement joins TRBV5-1 to TRBJ2-1, with 11 bases that match TRBD2. Germline CDR1 SGHRS, CDR2 YFSETQ. V shed 3 bases, J shed 3 bases, and the junction held 5 bases outside the gene matches. This CDR3 has 16 residues. CDR3 region: CASSSIAGGIYNEQFF. CDR3 DNA: TGCGCCAGCAGCTCCATAGCGGGAGGGATCTACAATGAGCAGTTCTTC.

The V call is TRBV27, the J call TRBJ2-7, with no clear D. Germline loops: CDR1 MNHEY, CDR2 SMNVEV (reference sequence). CDR3 length equals 14 residues. Trimming took off 0 bases at V and 3 bases at J, with 9 bases between the two ends. The CDR3 bases are TGTGCCAGCAGTTTATCAGGGCTGAACTACGAGCAGTACTTC. It encodes CASSLSGLNYEQYF.

This chain connects TRBV27 to TRBJ2-6; 9 bases are shared with TRBD1. V lost 5 bases, J lost 3 bases, and 14 bases stayed unmatched. The germline gives CDR1 MNHEY, CDR2 SMNVEV (reference sequence). The CDR3 is 19 amino acids. CDR3 residues: CASSPRRDRAKVGANVLTF. The CDR3 DNA sequence: TGTGCCAGCAGTCCCCGCCGGGACAGGGCTAAAGTTGGGGCCAACGTCCTGACTTTC. The whole variable domain, remainder taken from reference TRBV27 and TRBJ2-6, is EAQVTQNPRYLITVTGKKLTVTCSQNMNHEYMSWYRQDPGLGLRQIYYSMNVEVTDKGDVPEGYKVSRKEKRNFPLILESPSPNQTSLYFCASSPRRDRAKVGANVLTFGAGSRLTVL.